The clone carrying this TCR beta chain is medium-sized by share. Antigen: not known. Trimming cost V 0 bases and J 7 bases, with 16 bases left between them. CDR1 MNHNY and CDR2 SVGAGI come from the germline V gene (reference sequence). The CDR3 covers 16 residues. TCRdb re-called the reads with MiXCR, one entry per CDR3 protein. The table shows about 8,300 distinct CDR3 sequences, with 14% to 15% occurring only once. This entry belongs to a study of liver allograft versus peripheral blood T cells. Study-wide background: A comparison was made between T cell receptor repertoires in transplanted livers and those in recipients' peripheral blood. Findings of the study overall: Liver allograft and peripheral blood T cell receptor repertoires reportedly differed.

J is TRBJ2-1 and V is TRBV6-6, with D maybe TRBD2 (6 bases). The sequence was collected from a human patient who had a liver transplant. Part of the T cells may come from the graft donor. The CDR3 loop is CASSYSTRTGLNEQFF. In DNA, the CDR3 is TGTGCCAGCAGTTACTCGACTAGGACCGGATTAAATGAGCAGTTCTTC.